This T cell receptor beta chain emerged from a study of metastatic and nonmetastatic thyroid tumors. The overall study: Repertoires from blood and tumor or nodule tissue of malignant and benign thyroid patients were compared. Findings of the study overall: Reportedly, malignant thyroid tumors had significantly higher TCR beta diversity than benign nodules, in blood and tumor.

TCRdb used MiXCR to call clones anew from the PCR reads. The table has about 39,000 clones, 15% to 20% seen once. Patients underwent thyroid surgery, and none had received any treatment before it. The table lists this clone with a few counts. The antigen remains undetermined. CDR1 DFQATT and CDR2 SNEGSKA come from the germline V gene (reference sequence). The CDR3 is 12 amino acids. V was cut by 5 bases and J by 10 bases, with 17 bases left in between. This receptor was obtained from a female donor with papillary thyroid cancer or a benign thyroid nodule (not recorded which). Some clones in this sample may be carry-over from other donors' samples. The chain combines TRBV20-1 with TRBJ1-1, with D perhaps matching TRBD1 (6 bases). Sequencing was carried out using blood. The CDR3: CSAPGARSVAFF. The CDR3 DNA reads TGCAGTGCTCCAGGGGCCCGGTCTGTAGCTTTCTTT.